The following is a T cell receptor beta chain sequence with its context. A second roughly 6 to 11 cycle PCR used barcoded and J-beta primers. Via MiXCR, TCRdb re-called the 5' RACE reads, giving one row per CDR3 protein. This sample carries about 1.7 million distinct CDR3 sequences, about 28% of them seen once, and the ten largest clones take around 7.7%. The CDR3 is made up of 14 amino acids. Germline values: CDR1 DFQATT, CDR2 SNEGSKA (reference sequence). Trimming removed 4 bases at V and 0 bases at J, with 13 bases between. This specimen belongs to a study of blood T cells in healthy people across ages. Peripheral blood, roughly 9.1 milliliters per donor, was collected.

Input material: blood. This TCR derives from a woman aged 30 to 39 in good health. The chain carries TRBV20-1 and TRBJ2-7; maybe TRBD1 (5 bases). The CDR3 sequence: CSAKGATSSYEQYF. In DNA form, the CDR3 reads TGCAGTGCTAAAGGGGCCACGAGCTCCTACGAGCAGTACTTC.